These T cell receptor beta chains were read from a single sample in a study of cytomegalovirus exposure and HLA in healthy donors. Only in-frame clones appear in the TCRdb table, and some are missing; sequencing was by immunoSEQ multiplex PCR. The repertoire consists of tens of thousands of clones, with roughly four fifths occurring once and the leading ten covering under 2%. Sequenced sample: PBMCs. The receptors come from a young man in good health and CMV-seronegative. Each CDR3 is given with its conserved first and last residue. Each record gives: CDR3 protein, CDR3 DNA, clone size, D gene, J gene, V gene. The D gene is left open where the match is weak. Some rows mark clone size as missing; the rest say once, few, many or name a class of expanded clone.

CASSIGTGGKTGELFF | TGTGCCAGCAGCATCGGGACAGGGGGTAAAACCGGGGAGCTGTTTTTT | once | TRBD1 | TRBJ2-2 | TRBV7-3
CASSAGVAGQPQHF | TGTGCCAGCAGTGCCGGGGTTGCCGGTCAGCCCCAGCATTTT | NA | NA | TRBJ1-5 | TRBV2
CASSPILGSYYNEQFF | TGCGCCAGCAGCCCAATACTGGGGAGCTACTACAATGAGCAGTTCTTC | NA | NA | TRBJ2-1 | TRBV5-1
CASKLRETQYF | TGTGCCAGCAAACTACGGGAGACCCAGTACTTC | NA | NA | TRBJ2-5 | TRBV27
CASRRDWGETEAFF | TGTGCCAGCAGGAGGGACTGGGGTGAGACTGAAGCTTTCTTT | NA | NA | TRBJ1-1 | TRBV2
CASSVEEGVSGYTF | TGTGCCAGCAGCGTCGAGGAGGGCGTCTCTGGCTACACCTTC | few | NA | TRBJ1-2 | TRBV9
CASSPVSNGGEQYF | TGTGCCAGCAGCCCCGTCTCTAATGGAGGGGAGCAGTACTTC | NA | NA | TRBJ2-7 | TRBV7-2
CASSQSQGSGYTF | TGTGCCAGTTCTCAATCACAGGGCTCTGGCTACACCTTC | NA | NA | TRBJ1-2 | TRBV9
CAWSSRQTTPGYGYTF | TGTGCCTGGAGTTCACGACAGACAACTCCAGGCTATGGCTACACCTTC | NA | NA | TRBJ1-2 | TRBV30
CASSVHGRATYEQYF | TGTGCCAGCAGCGTACATGGCAGGGCCACCTACGAGCAGTACTTC | NA | NA | TRBJ2-7 | TRBV9
CATMNTGELFF | TGTGCCACCATGAACACCGGGGAGCTGTTTTTT | NA | NA | TRBJ2-2 | TRBV28
CASRPADRVRYGYTF | TGTGCCAGCAGGCCGGCGGACAGGGTCCGCTATGGCTACACCTTC | NA | TRBD1 | TRBJ1-2 | TRBV28
CASSFPPRTGGYEQYF | TGTGCCAGCAGTTTCCCCCCCCGTACGGGGGGTTACGAGCAGTACTTC | NA | TRBD2 | TRBJ2-7 | TRBV28
CASSTGGRTEAFF | TGTGCCAGCTCAACAGGGGGCAGGACTGAAGCTTTCTTT | NA | TRBD1 | TRBJ1-1 | TRBV6-5
CASSIDSGGTRELFF | TGTGCCAGTAGTATAGATAGCGGCGGGACTAGGGAGCTGTTTTTT | NA | TRBD2 | TRBJ2-2 | TRBV19
CASSQDVFGTLTGELFF | TGTGCCAGCAGCCAAGATGTATTTGGGACTCTAACCGGGGAGCTGTTTTTT | NA | NA | TRBJ2-2 | TRBV14
CASSSRTPLGTGELFF | TGTGCCAGCAGCTCCCGGACTCCCTTGGGCACCGGGGAGCTGTTTTTT | NA | NA | TRBJ2-2 | TRBV27
CASSPLGLAHEQFF | TGTGCCAGCAGCCCATTGGGTTTAGCCCATGAGCAGTTCTTC | NA | NA | TRBJ2-1 | TRBV6-5
CASNTVSSTEAFF | TGTGCCAGCAATACAGTGAGTAGCACTGAAGCTTTCTTT | NA | NA | TRBJ1-1 | TRBV11-2
CASSPRSDGYTF | TGTGCCAGCAGCCCTCGCTCGGATGGCTACACCTTC | NA | NA | TRBJ1-2 | TRBV7-9
CASSLGSSGGAYNEQFF | TGTGCCAGCAGCTTAGGTTCCAGCGGGGGGGCCTACAATGAGCAGTTCTTC | few | TRBD2 | TRBJ2-1 | TRBV11-2
CASRTGTDKMSTEAFF | TGTGCCAGTAGGACCGGGACAGATAAAATGAGCACTGAAGCTTTCTTT | NA | TRBD1 | TRBJ1-1 | TRBV5-6
CASSAGVLSYNEQFF | TGTGCCAGCAGCGCGGGAGTACTCTCCTACAATGAGCAGTTCTTC | NA | NA | TRBJ2-1 | TRBV9
CASSLAGYQETQYF | TGCGCCAGCAGCTTGGCGGGGTACCAAGAGACCCAGTACTTC | NA | NA | TRBJ2-5 | TRBV5-1
CASSLTGATNEKLFF | TGCGCCAGCAGCTTGACGGGGGCAACTAATGAAAAACTGTTTTTT | once | NA | TRBJ1-4 | TRBV5-1
CASTLSGQPYEQYF | TGTGCCAGCACCCTATCGGGACAGCCCTACGAGCAGTACTTC | NA | TRBD1 | TRBJ2-7 | TRBV28
CASSVASYIPGNTIYF | TGTGCCAGCAGCGTAGCTAGTTACATCCCCGGAAACACCATATATTTT | few | NA | TRBJ1-3 | TRBV9
CASSQDLDIIAKLFF | TGCGCCAGCAGCCAAGATCTCGACATAATCGCAAAACTGTTTTTT | NA | NA | TRBJ1-4 | TRBV4-3
CASSPGLGADTQYF | TGTGCCAGCAGCCCAGGACTAGGGGCAGATACGCAGTATTTT | NA | TRBD2 | TRBJ2-3 | TRBV7-3
CASSMMSGGFATEAFF | TGTGCCAGTAGTATGATGTCAGGGGGCTTTGCCACTGAAGCTTTCTTT | NA | TRBD1 | TRBJ1-1 | TRBV19
CASSYSGLAWGNEQFF | TGTGCCAGCAGTTACTCCGGGCTAGCGTGGGGCAATGAGCAGTTCTTC | NA | NA | TRBJ2-1 | TRBV6-5
CASGAGTGKGEQYF | TGTGCCAGTGGAGCCGGGACAGGGAAAGGCGAGCAGTACTTC | NA | TRBD1 | TRBJ2-7 | TRBV19
CASSLGTGGYSNQPQHF | TGTGCCAGCAGCTTGGGGACAGGGGGATATAGCAATCAGCCCCAGCATTTT | NA | TRBD1 | TRBJ1-5 | TRBV7-9
CASTLLHRAGYTF | TGTGCCAGCACCCTCCTTCACAGGGCAGGCTACACCTTC | NA | NA | TRBJ1-2 | TRBV5-4
CASSYSNRPNYGYTF | TGTGCCAGCAGTTACTCGAACAGACCTAACTATGGCTACACCTTC | NA | NA | TRBJ1-2 | TRBV6-5
CASSLLGARTEAFF | TGTGCCAGCAGTTTGTTGGGGGCGCGGACTGAAGCTTTCTTT | NA | NA | TRBJ1-1 | TRBV28
CASSHPAFMTSVNTEAFF | TGCGCCAGCAGCCACCCCGCCTTTATGACTTCGGTGAACACTGAAGCTTTCTTT | NA | NA | TRBJ1-1 | TRBV4-1
CASSLLEGLNTEAFF | TGTGCCAGCAGTTTATTAGAGGGCTTGAACACTGAAGCTTTCTTT | NA | NA | TRBJ1-1 | TRBV28
CAISKTRDNEQFF | TGTGCCATCAGTAAGACTAGAGACAATGAGCAGTTCTTC | once | NA | TRBJ2-1 | TRBV10-3
CASSLGGGGETQYF | TGCGCCAGCAGCTTGGGAGGGGGCGGTGAGACCCAGTACTTC | NA | TRBD1 | TRBJ2-5 | TRBV5-1
CASSVVASGSGTGELFF | TGTGCCAGCAGCGTAGTGGCTAGCGGGAGCGGTACCGGGGAGCTGTTTTTT | NA | TRBD2 | TRBJ2-2 | TRBV9
CASSQVPPGLYDNEQFF | TGCGCCAGCAGCCAAGTTCCGCCAGGACTTTATGACAATGAGCAGTTCTTC | NA | NA | TRBJ2-1 | TRBV4-3